Below, 5 T cell receptor beta chains from the same sample are listed, as sequenced in a study of T cells in Graves' hyperthyroidism and ophthalmopathy. RNA transcripts gave rise to amplified TCR beta CDR3 regions. The TCR CDR3 was amplified in a first-round RT-PCR using the HTBI primer set. Using its own MiXCR run on the multiplex PCR reads, TCRdb lists one record per CDR3 protein. The data hold 310,000 or so distinct CDR3 sequences, with 15% to 20% observed a single time. The sample taken for sequencing was blood. These receptors came from a woman aged 55-69 years with Graves' ophthalmopathy.

At least ten counts were recorded for this clonotype. The chain combines TRBV6-2 or TRBV6-3 with TRBJ2-2; D is unclear. The CDR3 is 13 residues long. CDR1 and CDR2 from the germline V gene are MNHEY and SVGEGT. V lost 0 bases, J lost 4 bases, and 3 bases lay in between. Here the CDR3 reads CASSYSPTGELFF. The CDR3, as DNA: TGTGCCAGCAGTTACTCACCCACCGGGGAGCTGTTTTTT.

The chain employs TRBV7-9 and TRBJ1-2; TRBD1 is a possible D gene (6 bases). Germline V gene sequence: CDR1 SEHNR, CDR2 FQNEAQ (reference sequence). V gave up 5 bases and J gave up 5 bases, with 15 bases separating them. The CDR3 is 14 amino acids. CDR3 in amino acids: CASSVETGIYGYTF. CDR3 nucleotide sequence: TGTGCCAGCAGCGTTGAGACAGGCATTTATGGCTACACCTTC. Using reference TRBV7-9 and TRBJ1-2 for the parts outside the CDR3, the full variable domain is DTGVSQNPRHKITKRGQNVTFRCDPISEHNRLYWYRQTLGQGPEFLTYFQNEAQLEKSRLLSDRFSAERPKGSFSTLEIQRTEQGDSAMYLCASSVETGIYGYTFGSGTRLTVV.

The sample holds many counts of this clonotype. J is TRBJ2-1 and V is TRBV7-9; 8 nucleotides agree with TRBD2. The CDR3 has 15 amino acids. The ends lost 3 bases at V and 7 bases at J; junction bases unmatched: 8. The germline V gene has CDR1 SEHNR and CDR2 FQNEAQ (reference sequence). The CDR3 DNA reads TGTGCCAGCAGCTTCAGACTAGCGCCCTTTAATGAGCAGTTCTTC. Translation: CASSFRLAPFNEQFF.

The chain combines TRBV15 with TRBJ1-2; maybe TRBD1 (5 bases). CDR3 size: 12 residues. Germline assignment: CDR1 LNHNV and CDR2 YYDKDF (reference sequence). The V end was cut by 5 bases, the J end by 1 base, with 5 bases between. The CDR3 coding sequence is TGTGCCACCAGCGACAGTAACTATGGCTACACCTTC. Its translation: CATSDSNYGYTF.

The genes are TRBV7-9 and TRBJ2-7; maybe TRBD2 (6 bases). Trimming removed 2 bases at V and 3 bases at J, with 8 bases between. The CDR3 has 13 amino acids. Germline CDR1 SEHNR, CDR2 FQNEAQ (reference sequence). This CDR3 is CASSLQDYYEQYF. As DNA, the CDR3 is TGTGCCAGCAGCTTACAGGACTACTACGAGCAGTACTTC.